The present T cell receptor (beta chain) was sequenced within a study of blood T cell repertoires in COVID-19. In the study overall: From T cells, B-cell-depleted T cells, or PBMCs came the material, which was cDNA or gDNA.

Looked up from germline, CDR1 is MNHNY and CDR2 is SVGAGI (reference sequence). Trimming cost V 7 bases and J 10 bases, with 19 bases left between them. The CDR3 is 13 residues long. Original processing methods: Reference gene primer amplification yielded estimated nucleated cell counts. TCRdb's table, derived via immunoSEQ multiplex PCR, lists solely in-frame clones and lacks some. The DNA gave D and trimming, while V, J and clone size come from that table. The top ten clones hold around 25% of a sample with about 27,000 clones, 65% to 90% of them seen once. The sample holds one count of this clone. Specimen: peripheral blood. This receptor was taken from a man between 65 and 80 years old with active COVID-19. This rearrangement joins TRBV6-6 to TRBJ1-1; D is perhaps TRBD1 (5 bases). CDR3: CASMGGRFRGAFF. Written as DNA, the CDR3 is TGTGCCAGCATGGGGGGAAGATTTCGGGGAGCTTTCTTT.